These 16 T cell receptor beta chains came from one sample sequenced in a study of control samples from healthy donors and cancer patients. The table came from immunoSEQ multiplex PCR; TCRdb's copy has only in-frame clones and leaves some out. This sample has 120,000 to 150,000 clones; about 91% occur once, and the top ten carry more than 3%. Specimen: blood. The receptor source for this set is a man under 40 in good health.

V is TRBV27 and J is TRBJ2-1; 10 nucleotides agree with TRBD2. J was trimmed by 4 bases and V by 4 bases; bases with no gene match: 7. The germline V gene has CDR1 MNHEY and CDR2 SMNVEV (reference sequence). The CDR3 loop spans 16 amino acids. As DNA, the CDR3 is TGTGCCAGCAGTTCCTATACTAGCGGGGTTTACAATGAGCAGTTCTTC. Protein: CASSSYTSGVYNEQFF.

The CDR3 region has the DNA TGTGCCAGCAGTCCCGGGGGGGGCGGCTTTCCTGCGGACACCATATATTTT. Translated, it gives CASSPGGGGFPADTIYF. The J gene is TRBJ1-3, the V gene TRBV27; a weak D match, TRBD1 (6 bases). Deletions cut 5 bases from V and 8 bases from J, with 25 bases between. Germline assignment: CDR1 MNHEY and CDR2 SMNVEV (reference sequence). There are 17 residues in the CDR3.

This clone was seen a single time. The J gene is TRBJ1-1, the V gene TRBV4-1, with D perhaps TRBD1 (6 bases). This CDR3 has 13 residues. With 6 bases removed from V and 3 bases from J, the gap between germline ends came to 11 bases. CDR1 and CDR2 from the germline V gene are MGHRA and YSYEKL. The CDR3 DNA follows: TGCGCCAGCAGATACAGGGAGGACACTGAAGCTTTCTTT. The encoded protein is CASRYREDTEAFF.

CDR3 DNA sequence: TGTGCCAGCAGCAAACGAGGGGGCCAACAGCCCCAGCATTTT. It codes for CASSKRGGQQPQHF. This chain joins TRBV21-1 and TRBJ1-5; TRBD1 is the table's D call and was not checked against the DNA. TRBV21-1 is assigned pseudogene status. There are 14 residues in the CDR3.

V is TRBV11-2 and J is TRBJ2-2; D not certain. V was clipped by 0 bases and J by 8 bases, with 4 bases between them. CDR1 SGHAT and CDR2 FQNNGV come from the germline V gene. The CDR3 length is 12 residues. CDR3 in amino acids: CASSLDGGELFF. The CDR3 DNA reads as TGTGCCAGCAGCTTAGATGGGGGGGAGCTGTTTTTT.

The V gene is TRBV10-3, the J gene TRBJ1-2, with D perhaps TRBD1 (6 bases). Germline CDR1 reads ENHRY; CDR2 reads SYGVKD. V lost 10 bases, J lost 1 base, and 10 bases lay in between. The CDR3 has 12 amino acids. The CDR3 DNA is TGTGCCACCAAGGACAGTAACTATGGCTACACCTTC. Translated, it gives CATKDSNYGYTF.

This chain's CDR3 is CASSPGTGFDNQPQHF. The CDR3 bases are TGTGCCAGCTCACCAGGGACAGGGTTTGACAATCAGCCCCAGCATTTT. This rearrangement joins TRBV18 to TRBJ1-5; 9 nucleotides match TRBD1. CDR1 is KGHSH and CDR2 is LQKENI in the germline V gene. V dropped 2 bases and J dropped 3; count of bases not matched to a gene: 5. This CDR3 comprises 16 residues.

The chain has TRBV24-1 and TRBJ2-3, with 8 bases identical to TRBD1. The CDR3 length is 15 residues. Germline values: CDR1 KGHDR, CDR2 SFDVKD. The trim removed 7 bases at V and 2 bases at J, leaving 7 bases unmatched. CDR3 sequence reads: CATSPRQGLTDTQYF. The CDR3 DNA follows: TGTGCCACCAGCCCACGACAGGGGCTCACAGATACGCAGTATTTT.

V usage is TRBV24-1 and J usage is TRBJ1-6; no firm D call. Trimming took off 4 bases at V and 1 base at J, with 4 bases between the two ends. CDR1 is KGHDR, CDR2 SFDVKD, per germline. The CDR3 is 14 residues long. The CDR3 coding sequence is TGTGCCACCAGTGACAGGTCCTATAATTCACCCCTCCACTTT. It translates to CATSDRSYNSPLHF.

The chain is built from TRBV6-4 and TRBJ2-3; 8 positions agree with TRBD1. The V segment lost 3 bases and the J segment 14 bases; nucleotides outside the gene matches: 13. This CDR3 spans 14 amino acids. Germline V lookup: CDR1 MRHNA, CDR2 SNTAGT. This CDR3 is CASSEGGGTGHRYF. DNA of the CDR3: TGTGCCAGCAGTGAGGGGGGCGGGACAGGACATCGGTATTTT.

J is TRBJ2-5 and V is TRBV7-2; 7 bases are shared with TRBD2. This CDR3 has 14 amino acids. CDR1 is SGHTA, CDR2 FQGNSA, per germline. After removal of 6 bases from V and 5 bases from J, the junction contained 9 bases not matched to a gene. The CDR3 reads CASSRRGGSETQYF. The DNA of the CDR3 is TGTGCCAGCAGTCGTCGGGGAGGGTCGGAGACCCAGTACTTC.

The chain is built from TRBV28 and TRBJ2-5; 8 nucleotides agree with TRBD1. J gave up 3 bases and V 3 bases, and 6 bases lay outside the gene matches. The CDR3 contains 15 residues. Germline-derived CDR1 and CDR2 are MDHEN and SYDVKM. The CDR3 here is CASSFKETGEETQYF. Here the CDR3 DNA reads TGTGCCAGCAGTTTTAAAGAGACAGGGGAAGAGACCCAGTACTTC.

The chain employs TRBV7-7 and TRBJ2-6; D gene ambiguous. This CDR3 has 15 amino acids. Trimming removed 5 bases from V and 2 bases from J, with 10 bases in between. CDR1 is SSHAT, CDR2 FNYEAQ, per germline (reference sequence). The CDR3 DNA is TGTGCCAGCAGCCCCTTGGGTGCTGGGGCCAACGTCCTGACTTTC. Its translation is CASSPLGAGANVLTF.

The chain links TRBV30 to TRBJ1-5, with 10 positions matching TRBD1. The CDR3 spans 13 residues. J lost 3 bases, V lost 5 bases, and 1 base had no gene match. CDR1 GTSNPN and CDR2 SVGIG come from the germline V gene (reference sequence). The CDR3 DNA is TGTGCCTGGGGGACAGGGGACAATCAGCCCCAGCATTTT. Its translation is CAWGTGDNQPQHF.

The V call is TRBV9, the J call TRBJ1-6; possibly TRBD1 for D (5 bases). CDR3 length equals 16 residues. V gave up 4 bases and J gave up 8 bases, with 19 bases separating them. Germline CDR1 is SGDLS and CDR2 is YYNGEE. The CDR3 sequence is CASSLNEQELDSPLHF. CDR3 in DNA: TGTGCCAGCAGCCTCAATGAACAGGAGCTCGATTCACCCCTCCACTTT.

The CDR3 here is CASSSGTGLYNEQFF. The DNA of the CDR3 is TGTGCCAGCAGTTCCGGGACAGGCCTTTACAATGAGCAGTTCTTC. The rearrangement links TRBV27 to TRBJ2-1; 8 nucleotides match TRBD1. CDR3 length: 15 amino acids. The J segment lost 4 bases and the V segment lost 4 bases, leaving 6 bases of the junction unmatched. Germline CDR1 reads MNHEY; CDR2 reads SMNVEV (reference sequence).